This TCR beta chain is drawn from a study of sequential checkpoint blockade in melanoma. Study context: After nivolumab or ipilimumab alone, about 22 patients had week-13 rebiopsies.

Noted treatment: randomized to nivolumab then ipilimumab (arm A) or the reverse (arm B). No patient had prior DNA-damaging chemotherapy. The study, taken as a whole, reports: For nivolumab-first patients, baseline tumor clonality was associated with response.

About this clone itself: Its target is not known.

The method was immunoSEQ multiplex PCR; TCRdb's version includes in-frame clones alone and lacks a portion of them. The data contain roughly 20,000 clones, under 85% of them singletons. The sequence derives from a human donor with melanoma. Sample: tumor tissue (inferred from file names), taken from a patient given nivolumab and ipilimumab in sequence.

The DNA of the CDR3 is TGTGCCTGGAGTTGGGGAACTAATGAAAAACTGTTTTTT. Protein product: CAWSWGTNEKLFF. The chain recombines TRBV30 with TRBJ1-4; D gene ambiguous. The CDR3 contains 13 residues. V was shortened by 2 bases and J by 1 base, with 5 bases between the two germline ends. Germline-derived CDR1 and CDR2 are GTSNPN and SVGIG (reference sequence).